Listed below are T cell receptor beta chains from one sample, sequenced in a study of control samples from healthy donors and cancer patients. Clones were sequenced by immunoSEQ multiplex PCR, and TCRdb holds only the in-frame ones, with some missing. The data show about 84,000 clones, 91% seen once. The specimen was blood. These TCRs come from a man aged 30 to 45 in good health. CDR3s include the opening cysteine and the closing phenylalanine or tryptophan. The D gene is left open where the match is weak. Only some rows state a clone size, as once, few, many or a class for expanded clones.

clone size,D gene,J gene,V gene,CDR3 DNA,CDR3 protein
-,TRBD1,TRBJ1-4,TRBV19,TGTGCCAGTAGTACCCGGGACAGCCCAATTGCAACTAATGAAAAACTGTTTTTT,CASSTRDSPIATNEKLFF
-,TRBD1,TRBJ1-2,TRBV10-2,TGCGCCAGCACCTCCGGGACAGCGGGCGGCTACACCTTC,CASTSGTAGGYTF
-,TRBD1,TRBJ2-7,TRBV3-1/TRBV3-2,TGTGCCAGCAGCCAATGTGACAGGGGTTGTGAGCAGTACTTC,CASSQCDRGCEQYF
-,-,TRBJ2-6,TRBV12-3/TRBV12-4,TGTGCCAGCAGGGTGGGAGGGGCCAACGTCCTGACTTTC,CASRVGGANVLTF
-,TRBD2,TRBJ2-3,TRBV10-1,TGCGCCAGCAGAGCCGGGACTAGCGGGAGGGATACGCAGTATTTT,CASRAGTSGRDTQYF
-,-,TRBJ1-1,TRBV6-5,TGTGCCAGCAGGACGGGGCCCCGGGATACTGAAGCTTTCTTT,CASRTGPRDTEAFF
-,-,TRBJ2-7,TRBV2,TGTGCCAGCATGCGGGTAACCTACGAGCAGTACTTC,CASMRVTYEQYF
-,-,TRBJ1-1,TRBV9,TGTGCCAGCAGCGCCGTAGGGACACCTAACACTGAAGCTTTCTTT,CASSAVGTPNTEAFF
-,-,TRBJ2-7,TRBV29-1,TGCAGCGGACCGGACATCTCCTACGAGCAGTACTTC,CSGPDISYEQYF
-,-,TRBJ1-1,TRBV6-2/TRBV6-3,TGTGCCAGCAGTTATAGTCGGGGGGGGACTGAAGCTTTCTTT,CASSYSRGGTEAFF
once,-,TRBJ2-5,TRBV11-2,TGTGCCAGCAGCTCGGGTGGGGGGAACGAGACCCAGTACTTC,CASSSGGGNETQYF
-,TRBD2,TRBJ2-7,TRBV5-1,TGCGCCAGCAGCCCTAGACTAGCGGGAGGGACCGAGCAGTACTTC,CASSPRLAGGTEQYF
-,-,TRBJ1-2,TRBV30,TGTGCCTGGAGTGTACAAGCAGGGGCAGGCTACACCTTC,CAWSVQAGAGYTF
-,-,TRBJ1-5,TRBV6-4,TGTGCCAGCAGTGAGAAGGCAGGTCAGCCCCAGCATTTT,CASSEKAGQPQHF
-,TRBD2,TRBJ2-3,TRBV7-9,TGTGCCAGCAGCCTGACACTAGCGGGAGTGAATACGCAGTATTTT,CASSLTLAGVNTQYF
-,TRBD2,TRBJ2-7,TRBV5-1,TGCGCCAGCAGCTTAGCGGGAGGGCCGGGAGAGCAGTACTTC,CASSLAGGPGEQYF
-,TRBD2,TRBJ2-7,TRBV15,TGTGCCACCAGCAGTCGCGGACTAGCAATTTTAGGATCCTACGAGCAGTACTTC,CATSSRGLAILGSYEQYF
-,-,TRBJ1-2,TRBV19,TGTGCCAGTAGTAATAGTGCCAGGGGATATGGCTACACCTTC,CASSNSARGYGYTF
-,-,TRBJ2-3,TRBV7-3,TGTGCCAGCAGCTTAAATCCGTTCACAGATACGCAGTATTTT,CASSLNPFTDTQYF
-,TRBD1,TRBJ1-4,TRBV5-8,TGTGCCAGCAGCTCAAAAGACAGGGCTCAGGAAAAACTGTTTTTT,CASSSKDRAQEKLFF
-,TRBD1,TRBJ1-2,TRBV5-1,TGCGCCAGCAGCTTGTCCGACAGGGGGGTCAACTATGGCTACACCTTC,CASSLSDRGVNYGYTF
few,-,TRBJ2-2,TRBV29-1,TGCAGCGCCGACGGCCCGGGACGAGGGTCCGGGGAGCTGTTTTTT,CSADGPGRGSGELFF
once,TRBD2,TRBJ2-7,TRBV3-1/TRBV3-2,TGTGCCAGCAGCCAAGAAAGGTTGAGTAGCGGGAGAAACGAGCAGTACTTC,CASSQERLSSGRNEQYF
-,-,TRBJ2-1,TRBV4-2,TGTGCCAGCAGCCAAGCAATCTTCAACAATGAGCAGTTCTTC,CASSQAIFNNEQFF
-,-,TRBJ2-7,TRBV6-2/TRBV6-3,TGTGCCAGCAGTTACGGTATGGGCTACGAGCAGTACTTC,CASSYGMGYEQYF
-,-,TRBJ2-5,TRBV5-4,TGTGCCAGCAGCTTGGCCGGACAAGCCTTGGGGGAGACCCAGTACTTC,CASSLAGQALGETQYF
-,TRBD1,TRBJ2-7,TRBV5-1,TGCGCCAGCAGGACTGCGACAGGGGGCGCGTTCTCCGAGCAGTACTTC,CASRTATGGAFSEQYF
-,TRBD1,TRBJ2-2,TRBV27,TGTGCCAGCAAAAATCTCCAGGGGGCTCGGACCGGGGAGCTGTTTTTT,CASKNLQGARTGELFF
-,TRBD1,TRBJ2-2,TRBV28,TGTGCCAGCAGCGATCCGGGACAGGGAATCACCGGGGAGCTGTTTTTT,CASSDPGQGITGELFF
-,-,TRBJ1-4,TRBV2,TGTGCCAGCAAGTCACAGGTTAATGAAAAACTGTTTTTT,CASKSQVNEKLFF
-,-,TRBJ1-1,TRBV18,TGTGCCAGCTCACCAGACACTGAAGCTTTCTTT,CASSPDTEAFF
-,-,TRBJ2-5,TRBV2,TGTGCCAGCAGTGAAGTAAGGGTCCCGCAAGAGACCCAGTACTTC,CASSEVRVPQETQYF
-,TRBD2,TRBJ2-7,TRBV9,TGTGCCAGCAGCCCGGCGGAAGCGGGATCCTACGAGCAGTACTTC,CASSPAEAGSYEQYF
-,TRBD2,TRBJ2-7,TRBV7-6,TGTGCCAGCAGCCCCCAGACTAGCGGGGAGCAGTACTTC,CASSPQTSGEQYF
-,-,TRBJ2-5,TRBV14,TGTGCCAGCAGCCAAGTCGGCGAAGGAGAGACCCAGTACTTC,CASSQVGEGETQYF
-,-,TRBJ2-1,TRBV9,TGTGCCAGCAGCGTAGCTTATTGGGCGGGTCCGGGGAATGAGCAGTTCTTC,CASSVAYWAGPGNEQFF
-,TRBD1,TRBJ1-5,TRBV23-1,TGCGCCAGCAGGCAGGGGGAGAATCAGCCCCAGCATTTT,CASRQGENQPQHF
once,-,TRBJ2-2,TRBV6-5,TGTGCCAGCAGTCGGGGCTCGGACACCGGGGAGCTGTTTTTT,CASSRGSDTGELFF
-,-,TRBJ2-2,TRBV19,TGTGCCAGTATCGTCCGGAACACCGGGGAGCTGTTTTTT,CASIVRNTGELFF
-,-,TRBJ2-3,TRBV4-2,TGTGCCAGCAGCCTCACGTCAGCTAGTGGCACAGATACGCAGTATTTT,CASSLTSASGTDTQYF
-,-,TRBJ1-1,TRBV2,TGTGCCAGCAGTGAAGGCGGGGGTATGAACACTGAAGCTTTCTTT,CASSEGGGMNTEAFF